The T cell receptor (beta chain) described here comes from a study of cytotoxic CD8 clonotypes in ibrutinib-treated CLL. Study background: The authors obtained response samples at a median of about 13 months of treatment, range 6 to 36.

Of note for this clone: No antigen is known for it.

Germline lookup yields CDR1 KGHSH and CDR2 LQKENI. V lost 4 bases to trimming and J lost 7 bases, with 20 bases between them. This CDR3 has 16 residues. Measured with immunoSEQ multiplex PCR; TCRdb has only the in-frame clones, and not every one. The table shows fewer than 400,000 clones, with over 60% occurring only once. Study-level results: Elevated clonality accompanied ibrutinib response, with a return toward baseline values at progression.

The sample in question was PBMCs, obtained after 36 months of ibrutinib treatment. This TCR was sampled from a human donor with chronic lymphocytic leukemia. The chain links TRBV18 to TRBJ2-1; a possible D gene is TRBD1 (7 bases). Here the CDR3 DNA reads TGTGCCAGCTCACAAAAGGGGGCTCCCCGGGGGAATGAGCAGTTCTTC. Translation gives CASSQKGAPRGNEQFF.